This TCR beta chain derives from a study of T cells in Graves' hyperthyroidism and ophthalmopathy. Per germline, CDR1 DFQATT and CDR2 SNEGSKA (reference sequence). V lost 0 bases, J lost 6 bases, and 9 bases stayed unmatched. The CDR3 contains 15 residues. Thyroid ultrasound and orbital computed tomography, with clinical symptoms and serum thyroxine and TRAb, informed diagnoses. Isolation of PBMCs was performed on 8.5 to 10 ml fresh peripheral blood. Many counts were recorded for this clonotype. The antigen is not known. Study observations and caveats: Ophthalmopathy was told apart from stable hyperthyroidism by a 13 V-J model. Blood also carried most thyroid clonotypes expanded above 0.001.

From RNA transcripts, TCR beta CDR3 regions were amplified. In the first-round RT-PCR of the TCR CDR3, the HTBI primer set was used. One entry per CDR3 protein, called by TCRdb with MiXCR from the multiplex PCR reads. The table includes about 360,000 distinct CDR3 sequences, approximately 13% detected once. The source of this sequence is a woman under 30 with Graves' hyperthyroidism. The chain combines TRBV20-1 with TRBJ2-7; 9 bases align to TRBD2. Material for sequencing was blood. Here the CDR3 reads CSARESSGSHSEQYF. CDR3 nucleotide sequence: TGCAGTGCTAGAGAGAGTAGCGGGAGTCACAGCGAGCAGTACTTC.